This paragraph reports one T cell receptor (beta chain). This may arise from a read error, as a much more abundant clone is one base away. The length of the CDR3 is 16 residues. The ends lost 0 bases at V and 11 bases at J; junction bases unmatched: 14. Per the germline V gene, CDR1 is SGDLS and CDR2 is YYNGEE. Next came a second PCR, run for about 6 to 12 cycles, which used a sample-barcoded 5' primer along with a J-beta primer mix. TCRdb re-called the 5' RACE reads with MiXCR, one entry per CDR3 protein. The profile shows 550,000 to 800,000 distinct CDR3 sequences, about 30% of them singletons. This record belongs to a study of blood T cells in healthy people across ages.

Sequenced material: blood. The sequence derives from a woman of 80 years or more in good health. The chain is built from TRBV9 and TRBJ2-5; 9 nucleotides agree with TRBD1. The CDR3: CASSVGLRDRETEQYF. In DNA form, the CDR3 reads TGTGCCAGCAGCGTAGGTCTCCGGGACAGGGAAACTGAGCAGTACTTC.